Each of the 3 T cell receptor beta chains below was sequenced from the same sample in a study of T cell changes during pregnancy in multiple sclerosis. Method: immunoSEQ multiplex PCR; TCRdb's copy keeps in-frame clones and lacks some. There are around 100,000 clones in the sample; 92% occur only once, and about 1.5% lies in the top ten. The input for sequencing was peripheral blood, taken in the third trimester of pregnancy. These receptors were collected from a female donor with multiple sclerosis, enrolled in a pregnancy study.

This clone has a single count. CDR3 sequence reads: CASSLAQQGSTEAFF. As DNA, the CDR3 is TGTGCCAGCAGCTTGGCCCAACAGGGCAGCACTGAAGCTTTCTTT. The rearrangement joins TRBV5-4 to TRBJ1-1; maybe TRBD1 (6 bases). CDR3 length: 15 residues. CDR1 and CDR2 (germline): SGHNT, YYREEE (reference sequence). Trimming left V 0 bases short and J 4 bases short, with 13 bases between.

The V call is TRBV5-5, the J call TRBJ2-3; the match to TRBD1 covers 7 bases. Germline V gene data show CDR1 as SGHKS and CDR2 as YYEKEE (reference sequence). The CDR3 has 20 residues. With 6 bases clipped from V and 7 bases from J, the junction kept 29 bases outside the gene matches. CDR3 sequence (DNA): TGTGCCAGCACCCCCAGCTGGGGACAGTCAGAATCCGCTCGTATTTATACGCAGTATTTT. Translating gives CASTPSWGQSESARIYTQYF.

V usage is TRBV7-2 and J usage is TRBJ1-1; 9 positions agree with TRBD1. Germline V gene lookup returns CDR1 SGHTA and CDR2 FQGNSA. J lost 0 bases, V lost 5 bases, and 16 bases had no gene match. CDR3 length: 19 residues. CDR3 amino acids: CASSPTLGTGLFMNTEAFF. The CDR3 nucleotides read TGTGCCAGCAGCCCCACCCTCGGGACAGGGCTCTTTATGAACACTGAAGCTTTCTTT.